What follows are 23 T cell receptor beta chains derived from one specimen sequenced in a study of immune evolution from preneoplasia to lung adenocarcinoma. The data were produced by immunoSEQ multiplex PCR, yet TCRdb's version contains in-frame clones alone and is incomplete. The table includes about 5,500 clones, approximately 87% detected once. Sequences were obtained from FFPE minimally invasive lung adenocarcinoma tissue. Source of these receptors: a person between 55 and 80 years old with lung adenocarcinoma.

The chain combines TRBV5-6 with TRBJ1-5; 8 bases align to TRBD1. The V gene's germline CDR1 is SGHDT and CDR2 YYEEEE. The CDR3 length is 14 residues. J gave up 7 bases and V 4 bases, and 7 bases lay outside the gene matches. The CDR3: CASSLGTGGQPQHF. The CDR3 DNA follows: TGTGCCAGCAGCCTTGGGACAGGAGGACAGCCCCAGCATTTT.

The chain uses TRBV5-1 and TRBJ1-2; TRBD1 might be the D (5 bases). This CDR3 has 14 amino acids. The V gene's germline CDR1 is SGHRS and CDR2 YFSETQ. The V end lost 4 bases, the J end lost 3 bases, and 13 bases lay between the germline ends. This CDR3 is CASSPGGFDYGYTF. Here the CDR3 DNA reads TGCGCCAGCAGCCCGGGGGGGTTCGACTATGGCTACACCTTC.

The chain uses TRBV30 and TRBJ2-2, with 7 bases aligning to TRBD2. Germline values: CDR1 GTSNPN, CDR2 SVGIG (reference sequence). The V segment lost 0 bases and the J segment 3 bases; nucleotides outside the gene matches: 7. The CDR3 loop spans 16 amino acids. The CDR3: CAWSVSRGDYTGELFF. CDR3 sequence (DNA): TGTGCCTGGAGTGTAAGTCGGGGGGACTACACCGGGGAGCTGTTTTTT.

This chain connects TRBV2 to TRBJ2-5; 11 bases agree with TRBD1. CDR3 size: 15 residues. CDR1 is SNHLY, CDR2 FYNNEI, per germline. The junction had 7 bases not matched to a gene; V was cut back by 5 bases and J by 5 bases. For the CDR3, the DNA is TGTGCCAGCAGTCCGGGACAGGGGGATCGGGAGACCCAGTACTTC. It translates to CASSPGQGDRETQYF.

J is TRBJ2-2 and V is TRBV9; D is possibly TRBD1 (5 bases). Per the germline V gene, CDR1 is SGDLS and CDR2 is YYNGEE. The CDR3 length is 15 residues. V shed 1 base and J shed 3 bases, with 10 bases lying between them. The CDR3 sequence is CASSVQGGDTGELFF. CDR3 bases: TGTGCCAGCAGCGTACAGGGTGGAGACACCGGGGAGCTGTTTTTT.

The chain couples TRBV11-2 to TRBJ1-1; D remains unclear. Trimming removed 1 base from V and 0 bases from J, with 9 bases in between. CDR1 and CDR2 (germline): SGHAT, FQNNGV. The CDR3 runs 15 residues. Here the CDR3 reads CASSLGPGMNTEAFF. CDR3 bases: TGTGCCAGCAGCTTAGGCCCAGGCATGAACACTGAAGCTTTCTTT.

The V and J genes are TRBV11-3 and TRBJ1-1, with 9 bases that match TRBD1. Germline V lookup: CDR1 SGHNT, CDR2 YENEEA. There are 15 residues in the CDR3. Trimming took 5 bases from V and 4 from J; bases not matched to a gene: 8. The CDR3 sequence: CASSPGQGLSTEAFF. The CDR3, as DNA: TGTGCCAGCAGCCCGGGACAGGGTCTATCCACTGAAGCTTTCTTT.

This clone is a singleton in its sample. V usage is TRBV7-2 and J usage is TRBJ2-5; 8 nucleotides match TRBD2. The V gene end was trimmed by 3 bases and the J gene end by 1 base; junction bases not matched to a gene: 4. The CDR3 runs to 15 residues. The germline CDR1 and CDR2 sequences are SGHTA and FQGNSA. Here the CDR3 DNA reads TGTGCCAGCAGCTTCCAGCGGGGGTTCCAAGAGACCCAGTACTTC. Protein: CASSFQRGFQETQYF.

The V gene is TRBV7-3, the J gene TRBJ2-1; 9 nucleotides agree with TRBD2. J was trimmed by 2 bases and V by 2 bases; bases with no gene match: 7. The germline gives CDR1 SGHTA, CDR2 FQGTGA. This CDR3 has 17 residues. CDR3 in amino acids: CASSLEPAGGTYNEQFF. Written as DNA, the CDR3 is TGTGCCAGCAGCTTAGAGCCGGCGGGGGGGACCTACAATGAGCAGTTCTTC. The full variable domain, in which reference TRBV7-3 and TRBJ2-1 provide the parts outside the CDR3, is GAGVSQTPSNKVTEKGKYVELRCDPISGHTALYWYRQSLGQGPEFLIYFQGTGAADDSGLPNDRFFAVRPEGSVSTLKIQRTERGDSAVYLCASSLEPAGGTYNEQFFGPGTRLTVL.

This chain joins TRBV10-3 and TRBJ1-1; no clear D. V dropped 7 bases and J dropped 1 base, with 7 bases sitting between them. The CDR3 extends over 12 amino acids. Germline CDR1 and CDR2: ENHRY and SYGVKD. The CDR3 DNA reads as TGTGCCATCAAACGGACGAACACTGAAGCTTTCTTT. Translated, it gives CAIKRTNTEAFF.

The chain uses TRBV11-2 and TRBJ2-7; 10 bases line up with TRBD2. In germline, CDR1 is SGHAT, CDR2 FQNNGV. The CDR3 is 14 residues long. Unmatched junction bases numbered 7, after V lost 5 bases and J lost 6 bases. CDR3 sequence: CASSRGGTSAEQYF. Here the CDR3 DNA reads TGTGCCAGCAGCAGAGGGGGGACTAGCGCCGAGCAGTACTTC.

The chain is built from TRBV7-2 and TRBJ1-4, with 8 bases identical to TRBD1. V shed 5 bases and J 5 bases; nucleotides not matched to a gene: 4. This CDR3 region has 14 residues. Germline assignment: CDR1 SGHTA and CDR2 FQGNSA. DNA for the CDR3: TGTGCCAGCAGCCTATGGACAGGGAATGAAAAACTGTTTTTT. Translated: CASSLWTGNEKLFF.

The chain links TRBV21-1 to TRBJ2-7; TRBD1 reflects the table's D call only, with no check against the DNA. TRBV21-1 is marked as a pseudogene. CDR3 size: 15 residues. The CDR3 DNA is TGTGCCAGCAGGTCAAACAGGGGGCGATCGGACGAGCAGTACTTC. This sequence encodes CASRSNRGRSDEQYF.

J is TRBJ1-4 and V is TRBV19; TRBD1 agrees at 8 bases. The J segment lost 4 bases and the V segment lost 4 bases, leaving 5 bases of the junction unmatched. Germline CDR1 and CDR2: LNHDA and SQIVND (reference sequence). CDR3 length: 15 residues. The chain's CDR3 is CASSKQGAGNEKLFF. CDR3 in DNA: TGTGCCAGTAGTAAGCAGGGGGCTGGTAATGAAAAACTGTTTTTT. Full variable domain (rest looked up from reference TRBV19 and TRBJ1-4): DGGITQSPKYLFRKEGQNVTLSCEQNLNHDAMYWYRQDPGQGLRLIYYSQIVNDFQKGDIAEGYSVSREKKESFPLTVTSAQKNPTAFYLCASSKQGAGNEKLFFGSGTQLSVL.

V gene TRBV19 combines with J gene TRBJ2-7, with D possibly matching TRBD1 (6 bases). This CDR3 is 13 amino acids long. Germline V gene data show CDR1 as LNHDA and CDR2 as SQIVND (reference sequence). The ends were cut back, 2 bases at V and 4 bases at J, with 9 bases in the middle. This chain's CDR3 is CASSIPGQYEQYF. The DNA of the CDR3 is TGTGCCAGTAGTATACCCGGACAGTACGAGCAGTACTTC.

This clone has only one observation. The chain carries TRBV13 and TRBJ2-1; 12 nucleotides match TRBD2. CDR3 length: 18 amino acids. After removal of 5 bases from V and 1 base from J, the junction contained 9 bases not matched to a gene. Germline V lookup: CDR1 PRHDT, CDR2 FYEKMQ (reference sequence). For the CDR3, the DNA is TGTGCCAGCAGCGCAACGACTAGCGGGGGTGCTTCCTACAATGAGCAGTTCTTC. Translation: CASSATTSGGASYNEQFF.

The rearrangement links TRBV9 to TRBJ2-7, with D perhaps TRBD1 (5 bases). V was cut by 4 bases and J by 6 bases, with 8 bases left in between. Per germline, CDR1 SGDLS and CDR2 YYNGEE. CDR3 length: 11 amino acids. The CDR3 reads CASSPGAEQYF. Written as DNA, the CDR3 is TGTGCCAGCAGCCCTGGGGCCGAGCAGTACTTC.

Concerning this clone itself: Other DNA sequences from this sample encode an identical CDR3 as well. The chain employs TRBV18 and TRBJ1-5, with D perhaps TRBD1 (5 bases). CDR3 length: 13 amino acids. The germline CDR1 and CDR2 sequences are KGHSH and LQKENI. Trimming shortened V by 6 bases and J by 5 bases, and 11 bases separated the two germline ends. In DNA, the CDR3 is TGTGCCAGCTCGCCCGGGGGAGATCAGCCCCAGCATTTT. It yields the protein CASSPGGDQPQHF.

The chain carries TRBV6-1 and TRBJ2-6; possible D gene TRBD2, 7 bases. Between the trimmed V and J ends, which lost 9 bases and 2 bases, there was a span of 14 bases. This CDR3 has 15 amino acids. Germline V gene lookup returns CDR1 MNHNS and CDR2 SASEGT. CDR3 region: CARSGEGAGANVLTF. Written as DNA, the CDR3 is TGTGCCAGATCGGGGGAGGGGGCTGGGGCCAACGTCCTGACTTTC.

This chain links TRBV7-6 with TRBJ1-1, with unresolved D. V was cut by 2 bases and J by 0 bases, with 4 bases left in between. CDR3 length: 13 amino acids. In germline, CDR1 is SGHVS, CDR2 FNYEAQ. The CDR3 is CASSLLVNTEAFF. In DNA form, the CDR3 reads TGTGCCAGCAGCTTACTCGTGAACACTGAAGCTTTCTTT.

The chain is built from TRBV2 and TRBJ1-1; no clear D gene. This CDR3 contains 13 residues. V was pared by 4 bases and J by 2 bases, with 8 bases between. Germline V gene sequence: CDR1 SNHLY, CDR2 FYNNEI. The DNA of the CDR3 is TGTGCCAGCAGTGGGCTTTTTAACACTGAAGCTTTCTTT. Encoded protein: CASSGLFNTEAFF.

The V gene is TRBV28, the J gene TRBJ1-6; 7 nucleotides line up with TRBD1. The CDR3 is 13 residues long. CDR1 and CDR2 (germline): MDHEN, SYDVKM. The trim removed 4 bases at V and 9 bases at J, leaving 3 bases unmatched. CDR3 coding DNA: TGTGCCAGCAGTTCGACAGGGACTTCACCCCTCCACTTT. Amino acids: CASSSTGTSPLHF.

On this clone itself: The junction departs from the called germline gene at one end, perhaps through a read error. The rearrangement joins TRBV11-2 to TRBJ2-4; 8 bases align to TRBD1. Germline V lookup: CDR1 SGHAT, CDR2 FQNNGV. The CDR3 has 12 amino acids. The DNA of the CDR3 is TGTGCCAGCAGTCCTCAGGGGGCCCCCAGGCACTTC. Its translation: CASSPQGAPRHF.